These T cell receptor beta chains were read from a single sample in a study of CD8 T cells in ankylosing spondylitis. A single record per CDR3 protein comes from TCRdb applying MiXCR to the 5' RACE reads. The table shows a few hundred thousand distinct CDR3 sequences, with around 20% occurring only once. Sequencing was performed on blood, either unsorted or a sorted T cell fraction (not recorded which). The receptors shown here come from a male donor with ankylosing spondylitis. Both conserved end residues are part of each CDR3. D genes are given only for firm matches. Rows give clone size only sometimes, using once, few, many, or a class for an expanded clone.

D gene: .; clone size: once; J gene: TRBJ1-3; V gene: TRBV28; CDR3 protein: CASSSIGRGNTIYF; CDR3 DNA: TGTGCCAGCAGTTCAATCGGACGGGGAAACACCATATATTTT
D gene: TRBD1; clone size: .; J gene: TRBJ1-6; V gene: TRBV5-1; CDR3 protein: CASSATGAAAPPLHF; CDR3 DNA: TGCGCCAGCAGCGCGACAGGGGCAGCCGCGCCACCCCTCCACTTT
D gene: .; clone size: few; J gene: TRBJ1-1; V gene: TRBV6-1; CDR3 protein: CASIRFSAFLNTEAFF; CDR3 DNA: TGTGCCAGCATTCGCTTTTCGGCATTCCTGAACACTGAAGCTTTCTTT
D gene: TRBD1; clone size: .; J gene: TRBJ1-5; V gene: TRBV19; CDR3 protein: CASRQGTDQPQHF; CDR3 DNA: TGTGCCAGTAGACAGGGGACAGATCAGCCCCAGCATTTT
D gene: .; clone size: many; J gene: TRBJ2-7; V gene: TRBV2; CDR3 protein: CASRGAAYEQYF; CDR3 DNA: TGTGCCAGCAGAGGGGCAGCCTACGAGCAGTACTTC
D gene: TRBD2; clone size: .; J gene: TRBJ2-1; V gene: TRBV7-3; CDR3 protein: CASSSQLAGDNEQFF; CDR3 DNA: TGTGCCAGCAGCTCCCAATTAGCGGGGGACAATGAGCAGTTCTTC
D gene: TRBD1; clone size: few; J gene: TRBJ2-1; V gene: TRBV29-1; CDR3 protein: CSVEPTGVGNEQFF; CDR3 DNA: TGCAGCGTTGAGCCCACAGGGGTTGGCAATGAGCAGTTCTTC
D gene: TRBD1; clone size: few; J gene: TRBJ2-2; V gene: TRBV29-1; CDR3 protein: CSAPGQANTGELFF; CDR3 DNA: TGCAGCGCCCCGGGACAGGCGAACACCGGGGAGCTGTTTTTT
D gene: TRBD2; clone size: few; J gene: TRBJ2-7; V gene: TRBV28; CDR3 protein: CASSTSGGGREQYF; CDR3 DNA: TGTGCCAGCAGTACTAGCGGGGGAGGTAGGGAGCAGTACTTC
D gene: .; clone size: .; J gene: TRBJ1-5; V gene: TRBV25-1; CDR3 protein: CASSGPGQPQHF; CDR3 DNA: TGTGCCAGCAGTGGCCCAGGCCAGCCCCAGCATTTT
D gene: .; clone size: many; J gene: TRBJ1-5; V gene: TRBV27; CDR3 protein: CASSPRFTGISNQPQHF; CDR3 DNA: TGTGCCAGCAGTCCTCGCTTCACGGGGATCTCCAATCAGCCCCAGCATTTT
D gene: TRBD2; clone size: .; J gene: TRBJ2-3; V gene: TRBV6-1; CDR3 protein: CASSISGRGTDTQYF; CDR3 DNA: TGTGCCAGCAGTATTAGCGGGAGGGGGACAGATACGCAGTATTTT
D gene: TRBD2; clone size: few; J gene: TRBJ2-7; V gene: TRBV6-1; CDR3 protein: CASSQRGGREQYF; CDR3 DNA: TGTGCCAGCAGTCAACGGGGGGGACGGGAGCAGTACTTC
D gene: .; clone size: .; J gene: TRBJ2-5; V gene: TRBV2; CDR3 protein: CASSRRAVEETQYF; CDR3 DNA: TGTGCCAGCAGTAGGCGGGCAGTAGAAGAGACCCAGTACTTC
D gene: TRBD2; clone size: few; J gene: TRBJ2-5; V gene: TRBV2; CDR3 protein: CATETSGRFLQETQYF; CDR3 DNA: TGTGCCACCGAGACTAGCGGGAGGTTTCTCCAAGAGACCCAGTACTTC
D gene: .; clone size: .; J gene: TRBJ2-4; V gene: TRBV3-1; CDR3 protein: CASSRAEAKNIQYF; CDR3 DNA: TGTGCCAGCAGCCGGGCCGAGGCGAAAAACATTCAGTACTTC
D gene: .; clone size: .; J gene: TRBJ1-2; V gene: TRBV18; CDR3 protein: CASSPGKPGYGYTF; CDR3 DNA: TGTGCCAGCTCACCCGGCAAACCGGGCTATGGCTACACCTTC
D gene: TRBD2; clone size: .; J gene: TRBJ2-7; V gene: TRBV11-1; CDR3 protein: CASSLEPYSGRRFYEQYF; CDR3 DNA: TGTGCCAGCAGCTTAGAACCCTATAGCGGGAGGCGGTTCTACGAGCAGTACTTC
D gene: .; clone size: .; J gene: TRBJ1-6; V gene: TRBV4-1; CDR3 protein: CASSPRGSSSYNSPLHF; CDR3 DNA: TGCGCCAGCAGCCCTCGTGGATCGAGCTCCTATAATTCACCCCTCCACTTT
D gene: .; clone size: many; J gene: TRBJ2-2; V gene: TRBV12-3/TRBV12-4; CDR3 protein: CASSFVTGELFF; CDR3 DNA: TGTGCCAGCAGTTTCGTTACCGGGGAGCTGTTTTTT
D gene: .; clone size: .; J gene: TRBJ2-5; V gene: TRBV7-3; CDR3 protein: CASSSNGGETQYF; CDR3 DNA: TGTGCCAGCAGCTCCAACGGCGGAGAGACCCAGTACTTC
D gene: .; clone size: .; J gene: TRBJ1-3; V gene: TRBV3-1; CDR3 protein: CASSPGFFRTGNTIYF; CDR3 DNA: TGTGCCAGCAGCCCCGGATTCTTCAGGACTGGAAACACCATATATTTT
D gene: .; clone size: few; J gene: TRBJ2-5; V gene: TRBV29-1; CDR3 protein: CSVRGMQTQYF; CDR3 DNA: TGCAGCGTTCGGGGTATGCAGACCCAGTACTTC
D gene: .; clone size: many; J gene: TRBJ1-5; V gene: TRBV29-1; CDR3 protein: CSAEGPPGQPQHF; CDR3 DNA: TGCAGCGCTGAGGGGCCGCCCGGGCAGCCCCAGCATTTT
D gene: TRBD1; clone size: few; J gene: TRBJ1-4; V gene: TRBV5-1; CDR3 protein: CASSSGQGWEKLFF; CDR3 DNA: TGCGCCAGCAGCTCTGGACAGGGCTGGGAAAAACTGTTTTTT